The next 8 T cell receptor beta chains were all read from a single sample in a study of blood T cell repertoires in COVID-19. Some clones are missing from TCRdb's copy, which holds only in-frame ones; the method was immunoSEQ multiplex PCR. The sample lists 100,000 to 120,000 clones, roughly 84% occurring once. The sequencing sample was made of peripheral blood. These receptors were taken from a man aged 40-55 years with acute or convalescent COVID-19.

The rearrangement uses TRBV10-3 and TRBJ1-6; no reliable D call. Trimming cost V 8 bases and J 7 bases, with 18 bases left between them. The length of the CDR3 is 15 residues. Germline CDR1 is ENHRY and CDR2 is SYGVKD. DNA of the CDR3: TGTGCCATCTACGACCCACAGAACCTAAATTCACCCCTCCACTTT. It is translated as CAIYDPQNLNSPLHF.

This chain joins TRBV11-2 and TRBJ1-1; a possible D gene is TRBD1 (5 bases). The CDR3 has 12 residues. Trimming shortened V by 7 bases and J by 1 base, and 7 bases separated the two germline ends. The germline CDR1 and CDR2 sequences are SGHAT and FQNNGV. In nucleotides, the CDR3 is TGTGCCAGCACTCAGGGGAACACTGAAGCTTTCTTT. Translating it yields CASTQGNTEAFF.

This rearrangement joins TRBV19 to TRBJ2-3; perhaps TRBD1 as D (6 bases). This CDR3 comprises 16 residues. The V and J ends lost 3 bases and 0 bases respectively, with 13 bases between them. CDR1 is LNHDA and CDR2 is SQIVND in the germline V gene (reference sequence). CDR3 DNA sequence: TGTGCCAGTAGTATTCTAGGACAGCCTAGCACAGATACGCAGTATTTT. This sequence encodes CASSILGQPSTDTQYF.

This chain links TRBV5-1 with TRBJ2-1; possible D gene TRBD2, 5 bases. V lost 1 base to trimming and J lost 4 bases, with 15 bases between them. The CDR3 runs 16 residues. Germline V gene data show CDR1 as SGHRS and CDR2 as YFSETQ. CDR3 amino acids: CASSLTGELRYNEQFF. DNA for the CDR3: TGCGCCAGCAGCTTGACCGGGGAACTGCGATACAATGAGCAGTTCTTC.

V is TRBV3-1 (or the pseudogene TRBV3-2) and J is TRBJ1-3; D remains unclear. The germline V and J ends were trimmed by 0 bases and 0 bases, with 6 bases remaining between them. Germline V gives CDR1 LGHDT, CDR2 YNNKEL (reference sequence). The CDR3 consists of 15 residues. The CDR3: CASSQDPSSGNTIYF. CDR3 in DNA: TGTGCCAGCAGCCAAGACCCCAGCTCTGGAAACACCATATATTTT.

In its sample, this clone was seen a few times. The chain carries TRBV10-1 and TRBJ1-6; TRBD1 matches at 10 bases. V gave up 8 bases and J gave up 7 bases; unmatched junction bases: 8. Germline V CDR1 and CDR2: WNHNN, SYGVQD (reference sequence). The CDR3 spans 15 residues. CDR3 in amino acids: CASETPGQGNSPLHF. The CDR3 coding sequence is TGCGCCAGCGAAACTCCGGGACAGGGGAATTCACCCCTCCACTTT.

CDR3 amino acids: CASSHSFGQPQHF. The CDR3 nucleotides are TGCGCCAGCAGCCATTCCTTCGGGCAGCCCCAGCATTTT. V usage is TRBV4-1 and J usage is TRBJ1-5; no clear D. Germline-derived CDR1 and CDR2 are MGHRA and YSYEKL. V dropped 3 bases and J dropped 7 bases, with 10 bases sitting between them. This CDR3 spans 13 amino acids.

This clone was seen once. V and J are TRBV5-8 and TRBJ1-2; possible D gene TRBD1, 5 bases. Germline CDR1 is SGHTS and CDR2 is YDEGEE. V lost 1 base to trimming and J lost 6 bases, with 22 bases between them. CDR3 length equals 17 residues. The CDR3 bases are TGTGCCAGCAGCTTGTATATGCGGACAAGCCAACTTCATGGCTACACCTTC. Translating it yields CASSLYMRTSQLHGYTF.